The clone carrying this TCR beta chain was recorded many times. Using unique molecular identifiers, the investigators prepared the TCRbeta library. TCRdb fed the PCR reads into MiXCR, producing one record per CDR3 protein. The sample consists of some 200,000 distinct CDR3 sequences, approximately 15% of them appearing once. This CDR3 contains 14 residues. The V gene lost 2 bases and the J gene lost 2 bases, with 12 bases spanning the gap. Germline CDR1 is SQVTM and CDR2 is ANQGSEA. The data were taken from a study of T-cell reconstitution after alpha-beta-depleted transplantation in children. The receptor was derived from a human donor who donated a stem cell graft to a child with acute lymphoblastic leukemia. The input for sequencing was PBMCs from the stem cell graft donor, taken from the stem cell graft. The V call is TRBV29-1, the J call TRBJ2-5; D is possibly TRBD2 (5 bases). CDR3 bases: TGCAGCGTTGAACCCGCCAGGAGGCAAGAGACCCAGTACTTC. Residues: CSVEPARRQETQYF.